The clone carrying this T cell receptor beta chain has ten or more counts. Its antigen is not known. Germline V gene data show CDR1 as MNHEY and CDR2 as SVGEGT. The ends were cut back, 2 bases at V and 7 bases at J, with 15 bases in the middle. The CDR3 covers 15 residues. The 5'RACE template-switching step produced TCR cDNA and added a universal primer site and UMIs. Via MiXCR, TCRdb re-called the 5' RACE reads, giving one row per CDR3 protein. The data show hundreds of thousands of distinct CDR3 sequences, around 3.6% seen once. The sample comes from a study of T cells after yellow fever vaccination. Study background: SMART-Seq v4 Ultra Low Input served to prepare low-cell-number fractions.

Study-wide results and caveats: A weaker but faster secondary response was observed, peaking on day 5 versus 15. Primary-vaccination clones mostly resurfaced post-booster (about 95% CD4, approximately 90% CD8).

This TCR was recovered from a man aged 18 to 29 who received the YFV17D yellow fever vaccine. The sample here was PBMCs, taken on the day of the yellow fever booster vaccination. V and J are TRBV6-2 or TRBV6-3 and TRBJ1-5, with D maybe TRBD1 (6 bases). The CDR3 spells CASSYARGARQPQHF. DNA of the CDR3: TGTGCCAGCAGTTACGCGCGGGGGGCCCGACAGCCCCAGCATTTT.